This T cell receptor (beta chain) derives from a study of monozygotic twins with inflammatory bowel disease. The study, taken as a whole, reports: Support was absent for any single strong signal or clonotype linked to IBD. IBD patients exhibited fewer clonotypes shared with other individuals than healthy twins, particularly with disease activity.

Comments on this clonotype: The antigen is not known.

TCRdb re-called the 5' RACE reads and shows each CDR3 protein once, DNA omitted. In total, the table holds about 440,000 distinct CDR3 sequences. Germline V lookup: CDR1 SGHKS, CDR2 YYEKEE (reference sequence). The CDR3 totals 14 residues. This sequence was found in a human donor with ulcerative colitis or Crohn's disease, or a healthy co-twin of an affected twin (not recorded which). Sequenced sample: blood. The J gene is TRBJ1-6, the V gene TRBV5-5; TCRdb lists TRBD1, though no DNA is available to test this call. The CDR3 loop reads CASSSTGYNSPLHF.